Sequencing of this T cell receptor beta chain was carried out in a study of CD8+ T cells in alopecia areata. Overall study results and limits: Sharing of TCRs across patients appeared less clear than in mice, possibly for HLA-related reasons.

Once RNA had been extracted, it was reverse transcribed into cDNA to act as the sequencing template. TCRdb keeps only in-frame clones here, not all; method: immunoSEQ multiplex PCR. This sample yields roughly 120,000 clones, of which over 60% are seen a single time; 2.8% belongs to the top ten. As regards this clone: The antigen is undetermined.

V lost 2 bases and J 5 bases, leaving 5 bases between the germline ends. This CDR3 contains 12 residues. Germline CDR1 is SGHDT and CDR2 is YYEEEE. The TCR sequence derives from a human donor in good health. V is TRBV5-6 and J is TRBJ2-1; D ambiguous. Material: CD4+ T cells sorted from blood. CDR3 residues: CASSFIHNEQFF. The CDR3 coding sequence is TGTGCCAGCAGCTTTATCCACAATGAGCAGTTCTTC.